This T cell receptor beta chain was retrieved from a study of vaccination and CD4 T cells after COVID-19. Findings and caveats of the study: Among those convalescent, a median around 86% of reactive clones emerged solely post-vaccination.

This clonotype came up a few times. As yet, its antigen is unknown. The treatment was: roughly 11-day PBMC culture with coronavirus spike peptide pools or control peptides (ViraFEST assay). With peptide pools, ViraFEST first expanded antigen-specific T cells and afterwards sequenced their TCRs. CDR3 size: 12 residues. Germline lookup yields CDR1 DFQATT and CDR2 SNEGSKA (reference sequence). V dropped 6 bases and J dropped 5; count of bases not matched to a gene: 2. The Oncomine TCR Beta short-read assay was applied to DNA of cultured CD4+ T cells. TCRdb reprocessed the PCR reads via MiXCR and lists one record per CDR3 protein. The table includes under 20,000 distinct CDR3 sequences, approximately 31% detected once.

This clonotype originated in a human donor with COVID-19. Sequencing input: cultured CD4+ T cells from blood. V is TRBV20-1 and J is TRBJ2-5, with 11 bases aligning to TRBD2. The CDR3 nucleotides read TGCAGTGCAAGACTAGCGGGGGAGACCCAGTACTTC. It is translated as CSARLAGETQYF.